One and the same sample provided the 7 T cell receptor beta chains below, sequenced in a study of control samples from healthy donors and cancer patients. Measured with immunoSEQ multiplex PCR; TCRdb has only the in-frame clones, and not every one. The sample has over 100,000 clones; roughly 91% are singletons. The sequenced sample was blood. Receptors originate from a woman aged 50 to 60 in good health.

This chain uses TRBV9 with TRBJ2-5; 8 nucleotides match TRBD2. There are 15 residues in the CDR3. Germline-derived CDR1 and CDR2 are SGDLS and YYNGEE. After removal of 4 bases from V and 4 bases from J, the junction contained 9 bases not matched to a gene. CDR3 residues: CASSTGVAGTETQYF. CDR3 sequence (DNA): TGTGCCAGCAGCACCGGGGTAGCGGGGACAGAGACCCAGTACTTC.

CDR3 DNA sequence: TGTGCCAGCAGGATCGGTTGGGTTAGCACAGATACGCAGTATTTT. The encoded protein is CASRIGWVSTDTQYF. This sequence joins TRBV27 and TRBJ2-3; D is undetermined. V lost 6 bases, J lost 0 bases, and 13 bases lay in between. The CDR3 sequence is 15 residues long. CDR1 MNHEY and CDR2 SMNVEV come from the germline V gene (reference sequence).

The V call is TRBV6-5, the J call TRBJ1-4, with TRBD1 identical over 8 bases. V lost 10 bases, J lost 3 bases, and 10 bases stayed unmatched. Per the germline V gene, CDR1 is MNHEY and CDR2 is SVGAGI. The CDR3 covers 15 residues. CDR3 residues: CATFPGQVPNEKLFF. The CDR3 bases are TGTGCCACCTTCCCGGGACAGGTCCCTAATGAAAAACTGTTTTTT.

The J gene is TRBJ2-5, the V gene TRBV19; 7 bases fit TRBD1. Germline V gives CDR1 LNHDA, CDR2 SQIVND (reference sequence). CDR3 length equals 14 residues. The V gene end was trimmed by 9 bases and the J gene end by 0 bases; junction bases not matched to a gene: 7. The chain's CDR3 is CASALDRNQETQYF. DNA for the CDR3: TGTGCCAGCGCCCTGGACAGGAACCAAGAGACCCAGTACTTC. The whole variable domain, filled in from reference TRBV19 and TRBJ2-5, reads DGGITQSPKYLFRKEGQNVTLSCEQNLNHDAMYWYRQDPGQGLRLIYYSQIVNDFQKGDIAEGYSVSREKKESFPLTVTSAQKNPTAFYLCASALDRNQETQYFGPGTRLLVL.

The chain employs TRBV7-9 and TRBJ2-5; 10 bases line up with TRBD2. Per the germline V gene, CDR1 is SEHNR and CDR2 is FQNEAQ (reference sequence). J was trimmed by 7 bases and V by 5 bases; bases with no gene match: 16. CDR3 length equals 17 residues. The CDR3 protein is CASSQAPSGGDPGTQYF. The CDR3 nucleotides read TGTGCCAGCAGCCAAGCCCCTAGCGGGGGCGACCCGGGGACCCAGTACTTC.

The V and J genes are TRBV20-1 and TRBJ1-1; no firm D call. The CDR3 is made up of 11 amino acids. The germline V gene encodes CDR1 DFQATT and CDR2 SNEGSKA (reference sequence). V dropped 7 bases and J dropped 6 bases, with 12 bases sitting between them. In DNA form, the CDR3 reads TGCAGTGTGGGCCCTGGGCCTGAAGCTTTCTTT. Amino acid sequence: CSVGPGPEAFF.

The chain carries TRBV27 and TRBJ1-1; 9 nucleotides match TRBD1. The CDR3 totals 14 residues. CDR1 is MNHEY and CDR2 is SMNVEV in the germline V gene (reference sequence). V was pared by 7 bases and J by 1 base, with 4 bases of the junction left unmatched. The CDR3 bases are TGTGCCAGCACCGACAGGGGGGCGAACACTGAAGCTTTCTTT. This sequence encodes CASTDRGANTEAFF.